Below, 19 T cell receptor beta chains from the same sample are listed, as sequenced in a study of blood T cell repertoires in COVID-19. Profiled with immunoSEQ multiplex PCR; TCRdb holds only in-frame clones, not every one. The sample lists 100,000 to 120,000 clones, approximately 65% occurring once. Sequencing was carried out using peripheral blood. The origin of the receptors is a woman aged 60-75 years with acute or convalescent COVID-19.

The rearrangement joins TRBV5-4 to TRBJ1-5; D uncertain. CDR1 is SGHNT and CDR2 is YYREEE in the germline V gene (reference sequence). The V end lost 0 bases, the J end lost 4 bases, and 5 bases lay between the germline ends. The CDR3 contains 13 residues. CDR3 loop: CASSLDNNQPQHF. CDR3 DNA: TGTGCCAGCAGCTTGGACAATAATCAGCCCCAGCATTTT. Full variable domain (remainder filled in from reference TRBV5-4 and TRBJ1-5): ETGVTQSPTHLIKTRGQQVTLRCSSQSGHNTVSWYQQALGQGPQFIFQYYREEENGRGNFPPRFSGLQFPNYSSELNVNALELDDSALYLCASSLDNNQPQHFGDGTRLSIL.

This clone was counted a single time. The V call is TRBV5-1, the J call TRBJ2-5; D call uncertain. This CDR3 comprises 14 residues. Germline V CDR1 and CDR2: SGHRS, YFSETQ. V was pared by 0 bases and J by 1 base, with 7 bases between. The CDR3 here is CASSLAYSQETQYF. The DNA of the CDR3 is TGCGCCAGCAGCTTGGCCTACAGCCAAGAGACCCAGTACTTC.

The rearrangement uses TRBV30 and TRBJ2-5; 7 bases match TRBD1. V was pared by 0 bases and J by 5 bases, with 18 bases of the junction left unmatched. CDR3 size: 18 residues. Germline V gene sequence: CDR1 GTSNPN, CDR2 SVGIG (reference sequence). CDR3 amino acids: CAWSVSWGRGTKRETQYF. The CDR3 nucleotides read TGTGCCTGGAGTGTGAGTTGGGGCAGGGGGACGAAGCGCGAGACCCAGTACTTC.

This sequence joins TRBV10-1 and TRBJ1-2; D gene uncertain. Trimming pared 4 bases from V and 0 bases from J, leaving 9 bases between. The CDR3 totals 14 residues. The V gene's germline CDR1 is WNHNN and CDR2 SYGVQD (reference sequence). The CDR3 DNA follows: TGCGCCAGCAGTGTTTCGGGAACTAACTATGGCTACACCTTC. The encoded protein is CASSVSGTNYGYTF.

CDR3 loop: CATSDPGMLGYEQFF. The CDR3, as DNA: TGTGCCACCAGTGACCCCGGGATGTTGGGGTATGAGCAGTTCTTC. The rearrangement uses TRBV24-1 and TRBJ2-1, with D possibly TRBD2 on 5 matching bases. V shed 4 bases and J shed 8 bases, with 17 bases lying between them. The CDR3 sequence is 15 residues long. Germline V gene lookup returns CDR1 KGHDR and CDR2 SFDVKD.

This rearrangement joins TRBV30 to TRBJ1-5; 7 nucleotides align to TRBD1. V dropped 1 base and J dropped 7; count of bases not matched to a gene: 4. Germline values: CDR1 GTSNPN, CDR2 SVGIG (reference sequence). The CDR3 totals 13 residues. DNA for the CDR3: TGTGCCTGGAGTGGACAGGGCGGCCAGCCCCAGCATTTT. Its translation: CAWSGQGGQPQHF.

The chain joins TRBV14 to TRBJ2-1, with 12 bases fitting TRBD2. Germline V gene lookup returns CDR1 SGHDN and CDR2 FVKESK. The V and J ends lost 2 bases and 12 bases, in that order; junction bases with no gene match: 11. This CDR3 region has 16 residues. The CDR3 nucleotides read TGTGCCAGCAGCCAACTAGCGGGGGGGCGCGATACAGTGCAGTTCTTC. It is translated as CASSQLAGGRDTVQFF.

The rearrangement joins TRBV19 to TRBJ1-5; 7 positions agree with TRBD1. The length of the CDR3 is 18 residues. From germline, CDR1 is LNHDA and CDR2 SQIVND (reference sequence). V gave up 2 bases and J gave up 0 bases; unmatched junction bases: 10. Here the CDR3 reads CASSIWGRGINSNQPQHF. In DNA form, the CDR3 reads TGTGCCAGTAGTATATGGGGCAGGGGGATTAATAGCAATCAGCCCCAGCATTTT. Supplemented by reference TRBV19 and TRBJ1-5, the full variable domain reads DGGITQSPKYLFRKEGQNVTLSCEQNLNHDAMYWYRQDPGQGLRLIYYSQIVNDFQKGDIAEGYSVSREKKESFPLTVTSAQKNPTAFYLCASSIWGRGINSNQPQHFGDGTRLSIL.

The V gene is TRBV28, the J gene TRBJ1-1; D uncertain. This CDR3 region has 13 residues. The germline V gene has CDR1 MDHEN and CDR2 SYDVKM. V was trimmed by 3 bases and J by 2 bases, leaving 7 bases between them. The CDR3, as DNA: TGTGCCAGCAGTTTGGTCAGAAACACTGAAGCTTTCTTT. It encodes CASSLVRNTEAFF.

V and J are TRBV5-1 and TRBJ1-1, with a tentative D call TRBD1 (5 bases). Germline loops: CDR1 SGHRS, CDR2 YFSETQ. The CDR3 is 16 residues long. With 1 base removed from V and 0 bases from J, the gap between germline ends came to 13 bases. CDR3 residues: CASSLMQGRVNTEAFF. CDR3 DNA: TGCGCCAGCAGCTTGATGCAGGGCCGCGTGAACACTGAAGCTTTCTTT.

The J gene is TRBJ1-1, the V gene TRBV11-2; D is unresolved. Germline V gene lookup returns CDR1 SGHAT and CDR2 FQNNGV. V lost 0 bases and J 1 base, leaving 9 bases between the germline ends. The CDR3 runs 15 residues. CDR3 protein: CASSLEAGANTEAFF. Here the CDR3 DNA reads TGTGCCAGCAGCTTAGAGGCCGGAGCGAACACTGAAGCTTTCTTT.

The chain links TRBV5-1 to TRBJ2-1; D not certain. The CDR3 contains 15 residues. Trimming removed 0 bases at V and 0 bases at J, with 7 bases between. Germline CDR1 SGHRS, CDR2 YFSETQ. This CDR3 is CASSLVPNSYNEQFF. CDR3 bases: TGCGCCAGCAGCTTGGTCCCTAACTCCTACAATGAGCAGTTCTTC.

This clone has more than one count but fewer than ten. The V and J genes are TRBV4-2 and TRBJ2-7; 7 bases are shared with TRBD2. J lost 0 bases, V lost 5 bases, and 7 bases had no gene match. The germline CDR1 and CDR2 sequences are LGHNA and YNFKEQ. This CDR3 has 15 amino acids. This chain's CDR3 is CASSVSGGVSYEQYF. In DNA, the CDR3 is TGTGCCAGCAGCGTAAGTGGGGGGGTCTCCTACGAGCAGTACTTC.

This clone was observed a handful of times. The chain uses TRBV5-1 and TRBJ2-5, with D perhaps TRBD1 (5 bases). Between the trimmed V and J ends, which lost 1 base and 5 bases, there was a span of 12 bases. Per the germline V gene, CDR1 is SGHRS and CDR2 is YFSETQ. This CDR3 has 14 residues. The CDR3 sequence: CASSLSPGQETQYF. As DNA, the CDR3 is TGCGCCAGCAGCTTGAGTCCAGGGCAGGAGACCCAGTACTTC.

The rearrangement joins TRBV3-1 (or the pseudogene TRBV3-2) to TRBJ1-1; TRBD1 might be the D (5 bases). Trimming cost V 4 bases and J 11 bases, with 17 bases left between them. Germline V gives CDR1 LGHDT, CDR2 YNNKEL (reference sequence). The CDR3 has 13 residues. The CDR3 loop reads CASSRVAGLEAFF. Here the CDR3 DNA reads TGTGCCAGCAGCCGAGTTGCGGGGCTTGAGGCTTTCTTT.

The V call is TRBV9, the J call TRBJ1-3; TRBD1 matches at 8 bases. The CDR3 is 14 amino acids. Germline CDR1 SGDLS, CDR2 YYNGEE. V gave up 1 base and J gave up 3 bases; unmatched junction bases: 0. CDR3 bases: TGTGCCAGCAGCGTAACAGGGGGTGGAAACACCATATATTTT. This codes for CASSVTGGGNTIYF.

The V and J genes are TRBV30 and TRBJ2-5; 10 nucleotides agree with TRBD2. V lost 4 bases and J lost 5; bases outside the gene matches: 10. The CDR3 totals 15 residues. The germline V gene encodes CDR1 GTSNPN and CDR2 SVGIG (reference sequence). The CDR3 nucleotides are TGTGCCTGGAAAAAGAGCGGGGGGGCCTGGGAGACCCAGTACTTC. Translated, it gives CAWKKSGGAWETQYF.

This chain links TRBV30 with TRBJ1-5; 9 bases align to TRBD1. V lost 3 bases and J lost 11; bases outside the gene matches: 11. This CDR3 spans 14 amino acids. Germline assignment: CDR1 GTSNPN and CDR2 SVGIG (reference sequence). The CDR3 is CAWSATGGLAAQHF. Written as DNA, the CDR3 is TGTGCCTGGAGCGCCACAGGGGGCCTCGCGGCCCAGCATTTT.

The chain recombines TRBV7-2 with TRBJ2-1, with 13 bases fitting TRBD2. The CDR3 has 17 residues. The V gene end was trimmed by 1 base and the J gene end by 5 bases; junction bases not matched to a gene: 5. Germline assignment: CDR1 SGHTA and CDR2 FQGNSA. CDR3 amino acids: CASSLGTSGGRNNEQFF. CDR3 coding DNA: TGTGCCAGCAGCTTAGGGACTAGCGGGGGCCGTAACAATGAGCAGTTCTTC.